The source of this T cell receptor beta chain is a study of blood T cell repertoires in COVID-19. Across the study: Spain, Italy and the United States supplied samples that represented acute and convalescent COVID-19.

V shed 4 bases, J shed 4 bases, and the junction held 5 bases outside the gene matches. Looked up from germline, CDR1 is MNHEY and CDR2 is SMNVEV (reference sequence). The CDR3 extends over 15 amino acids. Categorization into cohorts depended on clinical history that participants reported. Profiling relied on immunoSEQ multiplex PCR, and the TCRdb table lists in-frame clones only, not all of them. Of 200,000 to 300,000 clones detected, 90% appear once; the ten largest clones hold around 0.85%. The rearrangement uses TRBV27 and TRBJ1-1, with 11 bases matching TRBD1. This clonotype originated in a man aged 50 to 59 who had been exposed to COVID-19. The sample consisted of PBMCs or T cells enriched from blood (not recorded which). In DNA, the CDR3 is TGTGCCAGCAGTTATACCGGGACAGGGGGCACTGAAGCTTTCTTT. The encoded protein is CASSYTGTGGTEAFF.